Shown below are 30 T cell receptor beta chains from a single sample sequenced in a study of OX40 agonist ivuxolimab in advanced cancers. Sequencing used immunoSEQ multiplex PCR; TCRdb keeps in-frame clones, though not all of them. Found here are about 64,000 clones, roughly 80% of them singletons; the top ten hold around 5%. The material was CD4+ or CD8+ T cells sorted from blood, obtained in a trial of the OX40 agonist ivuxolimab. Source of these receptors: an adult with an advanced solid tumor such as melanoma, head and neck, liver or kidney cancer.

The gene calls are TRBV20-1 and TRBJ1-1; D ambiguous. The ends were cut back, 6 bases at V and 6 bases at J, with 8 bases in the middle. The CDR3 is made up of 10 amino acids. Germline CDR1 and CDR2: DFQATT and SNEGSKA (reference sequence). The CDR3 reads CSAEEAEAFF. The CDR3 coding sequence is TGCAGTGCCGAGGAGGCTGAAGCTTTCTTT.

CDR3 sequence: CASRNNRRTGELFF. Here the CDR3 DNA reads TGTGCCAGCAGGAATAACAGGAGGACCGGGGAGCTGTTTTTT. The chain employs TRBV27 and TRBJ2-2; D tentatively fits TRBD1 or TRBD2 (5 bases each). This CDR3 has 14 residues. Germline CDR1 MNHEY, CDR2 SMNVEV (reference sequence). Trimming took 6 bases from V and 5 from J, leaving 13 bases between them.

V and J are TRBV27 and TRBJ1-4, with unresolved D. Germline V gives CDR1 MNHEY, CDR2 SMNVEV (reference sequence). Trimming took off 5 bases at V and 4 bases at J, with 11 bases between the two ends. The CDR3 spans 14 residues. CDR3 protein: CASSPRRLNEKLFF. CDR3 nucleotide sequence: TGTGCCAGCAGTCCCCGACGCCTTAATGAAAAACTGTTTTTT.

This clone has more than one count but fewer than ten. V is TRBV6-1 and J is TRBJ1-2; no clear D gene. V was shortened by 8 bases and J by 5 bases, with 12 bases between the two germline ends. This CDR3 region has 12 residues. In germline, CDR1 is MNHNS, CDR2 SASEGT. CDR3 protein: CASAGRTYGYTF. The CDR3 region has the DNA TGTGCCAGCGCGGGCCGAACGTATGGCTACACCTTC.

The V gene is TRBV9, the J gene TRBJ1-5, with no clear D. This CDR3 comprises 15 residues. Trimming cost V 4 bases and J 0 bases, with 11 bases left between them. Looked up from germline, CDR1 is SGDLS and CDR2 is YYNGEE. CDR3 sequence: CASSPSGSSNQPQHF. DNA of the CDR3: TGTGCCAGCAGCCCTTCCGGTAGTAGCAATCAGCCCCAGCATTTT.

This rearrangement joins TRBV11-3 to TRBJ2-5; 7 bases agree with TRBD1. V shed 5 bases, J shed 1 base, and the junction held 1 base outside the gene matches. Per the germline V gene, CDR1 is SGHNT and CDR2 is YENEEA. This CDR3 has 13 amino acids. The CDR3 loop reads CASSGTVQETQYF. The CDR3 DNA is TGTGCCAGCAGCGGGACAGTCCAAGAGACCCAGTACTTC.

The chain links TRBV5-1 to TRBJ1-1, with D perhaps TRBD1 (5 bases). Germline V gene lookup returns CDR1 SGHRS and CDR2 YFSETQ. Trimming shortened V by 4 bases and J by 0 bases, and 10 bases separated the two germline ends. CDR3 length equals 14 residues. CDR3 residues: CASSPQDMNTEAFF. In nucleotides, the CDR3 is TGCGCCAGCAGCCCCCAGGACATGAACACTGAAGCTTTCTTT.

V is TRBV5-8 and J is TRBJ2-1, with 10 nucleotides matching TRBD1. Germline V lookup: CDR1 SGHTS, CDR2 YDEGEE. CDR3 size: 15 residues. J lost 4 bases, V lost 4 bases, and 5 bases had no gene match. CDR3 nucleotide sequence: TGTGCCAGCAGCCGTGCGGGACAGGGGTACAATGAGCAGTTCTTC. It specifies CASSRAGQGYNEQFF.

The chain joins TRBV5-1 to TRBJ2-2; 11 bases align to TRBD1. With 5 bases clipped from V and 5 bases from J, the junction kept 5 bases outside the gene matches. The CDR3 extends over 15 amino acids. Germline-derived CDR1 and CDR2 are SGHRS and YFSETQ. CDR3 in DNA: TGCGCCAGCAGAAGGACAGGGGGCGGGACCGGGGAGCTGTTTTTT. This encodes CASRRTGGGTGELFF.

This clone was observed a single time. This chain links TRBV6-5 with TRBJ2-7; TRBD1 agrees at 9 bases. CDR3 length: 14 amino acids. In germline, CDR1 is MNHEY, CDR2 SVGAGI. The junction had 6 bases not matched to a gene; V was cut back by 6 bases and J by 3 bases. The CDR3, as DNA: TGTGCCAGCAGCACCGGACAGGGGTACTACGAGCAGTACTTC. Its protein is CASSTGQGYYEQYF.

DNA for the CDR3: TGTGCCAGCAGCTTAGTGGGGGAGGGGCTTAACATTCAGTACTTC. Protein product: CASSLVGEGLNIQYF. The J gene is TRBJ2-4, the V gene TRBV11-2, with 7 nucleotides matching TRBD2. With 1 base clipped from V and 7 bases from J, the junction kept 7 bases outside the gene matches. The CDR3 is 15 residues long. Germline V CDR1 and CDR2: SGHAT, FQNNGV.

This clone has more than one count but fewer than ten. The rearrangement joins TRBV27 to TRBJ2-1; 7 bases are a match to TRBD2. The V gene's germline CDR1 is MNHEY and CDR2 SMNVEV (reference sequence). The trim removed 7 bases at V and 4 bases at J, leaving 10 bases unmatched. The CDR3 length is 15 residues. The CDR3: CASTPERGFYNEQFF. CDR3 coding DNA: TGTGCCAGCACCCCCGAGCGGGGATTTTACAATGAGCAGTTCTTC.

The gene calls are TRBV19 and TRBJ2-6; possibly TRBD2 for D (5 bases). V was pared by 4 bases and J by 4 bases, with 11 bases between. This CDR3 is 15 amino acids long. Germline V lookup: CDR1 LNHDA, CDR2 SQIVND (reference sequence). CDR3 sequence: CASSTRGVGANVLTF. Written as DNA, the CDR3 is TGTGCCAGTAGTACCCGGGGAGTAGGGGCCAACGTCCTGACTTTC.

The rearrangement uses TRBV27 and TRBJ1-2, with D tentatively TRBD1 (6 bases). Trimming stripped 4 bases from V and 5 bases from J, with 11 bases between. The CDR3 contains 13 residues. Germline CDR1 MNHEY, CDR2 SMNVEV (reference sequence). CDR3 coding DNA: TGTGCCAGCAGTTATCAGACAGGTTATGGCTACACCTTC. It encodes CASSYQTGYGYTF.

The V and J genes are TRBV5-6 and TRBJ2-7, with 7 bases fitting TRBD2. CDR1 and CDR2 from the germline V gene are SGHDT and YYEEEE. V gave up 1 base and J gave up 3 bases; unmatched junction bases: 10. The CDR3 is 16 residues long. The CDR3 is CASSLSAGVLGYEQYF. The CDR3 DNA sequence: TGTGCCAGCAGCTTGAGTGCGGGGGTACTCGGCTACGAGCAGTACTTC.

The V gene is TRBV5-5, the J gene TRBJ1-5, with D perhaps TRBD1 (6 bases). This CDR3 has 15 amino acids. Per germline, CDR1 SGHKS and CDR2 YYEKEE (reference sequence). V shed 1 base and J shed 4 bases, with 12 bases lying between them. The CDR3 sequence: CASSLLQGGNQPQHF. DNA of the CDR3: TGTGCCAGCAGCTTGCTACAGGGAGGGAATCAGCCCCAGCATTTT.

The rearrangement joins TRBV11-2 to TRBJ1-1; possible D gene TRBD1, 5 bases. The germline V gene has CDR1 SGHAT and CDR2 FQNNGV. This CDR3 comprises 14 residues. The V end lost 5 bases, the J end lost 1 base, and 11 bases lay between the germline ends. The CDR3 DNA reads TGTGCCAGCAGCCCCGACGGGGCGAACACTGAAGCTTTCTTT. Encoded protein: CASSPDGANTEAFF.

This chain connects TRBV27 to TRBJ2-3, with 7 bases fitting TRBD1. Unmatched junction bases numbered 10, after V lost 5 bases and J lost 2 bases. CDR1 is MNHEY, CDR2 SMNVEV, per germline (reference sequence). The CDR3 spans 16 residues. CDR3 nucleotide sequence: TGTGCCAGCAGTCAACGAGACAGGGCTTACACAGATACGCAGTATTTT. Translated, it gives CASSQRDRAYTDTQYF.

The chain carries TRBV6-1 and TRBJ2-2, with 7 bases that match TRBD1. Germline CDR1 reads MNHNS; CDR2 reads SASEGT. With 6 bases clipped from V and 2 bases from J, the junction kept 6 bases outside the gene matches. This CDR3 comprises 15 residues. The CDR3 sequence is CASSWQGVNTGELFF. The CDR3 bases are TGTGCCAGCAGCTGGCAGGGGGTCAACACCGGGGAGCTGTTTTTT.

Here the CDR3 DNA reads TGTGCCAGCAGCCAGGGGAGAGGCCAGCCCCAGCATTTT. Protein product: CASSQGRGQPQHF. The rearrangement links TRBV6-5 to TRBJ1-5; tentatively, D is TRBD1 (6 bases). Trimming stripped 6 bases from V and 7 bases from J, with 13 bases between. The CDR3 is made up of 13 amino acids. CDR1 and CDR2 (germline): MNHEY, SVGAGI.

Of note for this clone: The sample holds other DNA sequences that translate to the same CDR3. The chain joins TRBV7-9 to TRBJ2-7; D remains unclear. CDR3 length equals 12 residues. V gave up 1 base and J gave up 4 bases, with 5 bases separating them. Germline loops: CDR1 SEHNR, CDR2 FQNEAQ (reference sequence). CDR3 nucleotides: TGTGCCAGCAGCTTAGGGGTGTACGAGCAGTACTTC. Protein sequence: CASSLGVYEQYF.

V gene TRBV12-5 combines with J gene TRBJ1-1, with D possibly TRBD1 on 6 matching bases. The CDR3 loop spans 14 amino acids. Trimming took 6 bases from V and 4 from J, leaving 15 bases between them. Germline CDR1 is LGHNT and CDR2 is FRNRAP. This CDR3 reads CASGRQAQGTEAFF. Written as DNA, the CDR3 is TGTGCTAGTGGGAGACAGGCACAGGGCACTGAAGCTTTCTTT.

The genes are TRBV15 and TRBJ2-2; TRBD1 matches 7 bases. The CDR3 length is 16 residues. V lost 3 bases, J lost 3 bases, and 7 bases stayed unmatched. CDR1 and CDR2 (germline): LNHNV, YYDKDF (reference sequence). CDR3 protein: CATSSNRGADTGELFF. In nucleotides, the CDR3 is TGTGCCACCAGCAGTAACAGGGGCGCAGACACCGGGGAGCTGTTTTTT.

V is TRBV4-1 and J is TRBJ2-1; TRBD1 matches 7 bases. With 0 bases clipped from V and 3 bases from J, the junction kept 5 bases outside the gene matches. CDR1 and CDR2 from the germline V gene are MGHRA and YSYEKL. This CDR3 is built from 16 residues. As DNA, the CDR3 is TGCGCCAGCAGCCAAGATTCAGACAGGGTCTACAATGAGCAGTTCTTC. Its protein product is CASSQDSDRVYNEQFF.

The V and J genes are TRBV5-1 and TRBJ2-2; D is possibly TRBD1 (6 bases). V was clipped by 6 bases and J by 4 bases, with 19 bases between them. The CDR3 sequence is 16 residues long. Germline V lookup: CDR1 SGHRS, CDR2 YFSETQ. The CDR3 spells CASTLGAGAPTGELFF. The CDR3 nucleotides are TGCGCCAGCACACTAGGAGCAGGGGCACCCACCGGGGAGCTGTTTTTT.

This clone was observed a single time. The chain has TRBV6-6 and TRBJ1-1; D is uncertain. The CDR3 spans 11 residues. Germline assignment: CDR1 MNHNY and CDR2 SVGAGI (reference sequence). The ends were cut back, 6 bases at V and 3 bases at J, with 5 bases in the middle. The CDR3 sequence is CASRGDTEAFF. As DNA, the CDR3 is TGTGCCAGCAGGGGAGACACTGAAGCTTTCTTT.

The chain carries TRBV6-5 and TRBJ1-2, with 10 bases aligning to TRBD1. Germline loops: CDR1 MNHEY, CDR2 SVGAGI. Trimming cost V 4 bases and J 7 bases; bases outside gene matches: 9. CDR3 length equals 15 residues. The CDR3 DNA follows: TGTGCCAGCAGTTCCCCGGGACAGGGGTTGCGTGGCTACACCTTC. This translates into CASSSPGQGLRGYTF.

The chain joins TRBV4-1 to TRBJ2-7; 8 bases agree with TRBD1. The CDR3 spans 13 residues. Germline CDR1 and CDR2: MGHRA and YSYEKL. V shed 4 bases, J shed 5 bases, and the junction held 4 bases outside the gene matches. In DNA form, the CDR3 reads TGCGCCAGCAGCCGACAGGGGCGGGACGAGCAGTACTTC. This gives the protein CASSRQGRDEQYF.

This chain joins TRBV14 and TRBJ2-1; possible D gene TRBD2, 5 bases. The germline V and J ends were trimmed by 3 bases and 2 bases, with 11 bases remaining between them. Germline CDR1 reads SGHDN; CDR2 reads FVKESK. The CDR3 runs 15 residues. This CDR3 is CASSQIRETYNEQFF. In DNA, the CDR3 is TGTGCCAGCAGCCAGATTCGGGAAACCTACAATGAGCAGTTCTTC.

CDR3 amino acids: CASSDRSSGNTIYF. DNA of the CDR3: TGTGCCAGCAGTGACAGGAGCTCTGGAAACACCATATATTTT. J is TRBJ1-3 and V is TRBV27; D is perhaps TRBD1 (6 bases). The germline gives CDR1 MNHEY, CDR2 SMNVEV (reference sequence). Trimming took off 5 bases at V and 0 bases at J, with 8 bases between the two ends. CDR3 length equals 14 residues.